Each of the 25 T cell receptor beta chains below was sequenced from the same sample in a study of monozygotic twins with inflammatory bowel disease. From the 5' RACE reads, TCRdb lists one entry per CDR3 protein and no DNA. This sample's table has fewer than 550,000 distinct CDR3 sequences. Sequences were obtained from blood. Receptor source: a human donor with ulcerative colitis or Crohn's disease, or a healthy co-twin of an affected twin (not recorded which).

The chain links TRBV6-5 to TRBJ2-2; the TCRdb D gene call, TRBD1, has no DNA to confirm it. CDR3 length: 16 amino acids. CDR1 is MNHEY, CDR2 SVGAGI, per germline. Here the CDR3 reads CASSYRAGGIAGELFF.

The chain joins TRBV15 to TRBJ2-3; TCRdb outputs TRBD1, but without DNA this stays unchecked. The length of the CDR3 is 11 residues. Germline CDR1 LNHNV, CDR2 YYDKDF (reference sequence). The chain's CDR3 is CATSTGGQEYF.

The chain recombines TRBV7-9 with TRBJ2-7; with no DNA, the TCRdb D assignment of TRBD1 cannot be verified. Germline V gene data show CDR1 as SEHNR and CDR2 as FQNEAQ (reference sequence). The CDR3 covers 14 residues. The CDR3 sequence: CASSSMTGNYEQYF. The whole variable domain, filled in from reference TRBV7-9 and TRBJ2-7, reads DTGVSQNPRHKITKRGQNVTFRCDPISEHNRLYWYRQTLGQGPEFLTYFQNEAQLEKSRLLSDRFSAERPKGSFSTLEIQRTEQGDSAMYLCASSSMTGNYEQYFGPGTRLTVT.

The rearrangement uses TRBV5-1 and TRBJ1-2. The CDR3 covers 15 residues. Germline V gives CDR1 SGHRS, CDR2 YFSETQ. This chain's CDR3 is CASSPGGLDNYGYTF.

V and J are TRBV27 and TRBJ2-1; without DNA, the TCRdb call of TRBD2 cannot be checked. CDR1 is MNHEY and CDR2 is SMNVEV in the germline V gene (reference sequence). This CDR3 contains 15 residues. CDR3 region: CASSYGRAGYNEQFF.

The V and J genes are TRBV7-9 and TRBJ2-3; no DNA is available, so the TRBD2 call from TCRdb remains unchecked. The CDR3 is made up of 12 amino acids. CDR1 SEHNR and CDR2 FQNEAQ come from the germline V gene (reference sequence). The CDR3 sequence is CASSFPSGPQYF.

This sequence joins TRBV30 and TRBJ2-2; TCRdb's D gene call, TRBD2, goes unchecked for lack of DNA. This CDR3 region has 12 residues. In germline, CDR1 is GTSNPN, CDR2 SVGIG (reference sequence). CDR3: CAWKLGAGELFF. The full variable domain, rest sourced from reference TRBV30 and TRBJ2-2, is SQTIHQWPATLVQPVGSPLSLECTVEGTSNPNLYWYRQAAGRGLQLLFYSVGIGQISSEVPQNLSASRPQDRQFILSSKKLLLSDSGFYLCAWKLGAGELFFGEGSRLTVL.

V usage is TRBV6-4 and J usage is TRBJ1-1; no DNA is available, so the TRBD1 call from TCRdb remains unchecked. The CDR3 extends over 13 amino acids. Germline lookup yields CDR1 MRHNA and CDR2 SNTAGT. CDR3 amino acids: CASSEGGGTEAFF.

The CDR3: CASSRTGEPLGSPLHF. This sequence joins TRBV5-6 and TRBJ1-6; without DNA, the TCRdb call of TRBD1 cannot be checked. This CDR3 has 16 residues. Germline V gene sequence: CDR1 SGHDT, CDR2 YYEEEE.

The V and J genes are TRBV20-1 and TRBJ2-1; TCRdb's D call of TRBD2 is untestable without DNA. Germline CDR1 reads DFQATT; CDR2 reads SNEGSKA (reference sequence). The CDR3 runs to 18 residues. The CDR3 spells CSARDARTSGRPNNEQFF.

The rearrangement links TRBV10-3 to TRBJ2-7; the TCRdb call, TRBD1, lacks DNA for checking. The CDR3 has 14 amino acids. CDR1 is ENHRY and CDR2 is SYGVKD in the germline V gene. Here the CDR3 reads CAISESGGTYEQYF.

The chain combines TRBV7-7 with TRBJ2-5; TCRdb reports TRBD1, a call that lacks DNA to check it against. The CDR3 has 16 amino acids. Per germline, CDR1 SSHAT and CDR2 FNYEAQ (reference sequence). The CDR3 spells CASSLIPLPGSETQYF.

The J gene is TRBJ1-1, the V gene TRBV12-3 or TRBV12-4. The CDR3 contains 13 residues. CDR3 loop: CASSWELNTEAFF.

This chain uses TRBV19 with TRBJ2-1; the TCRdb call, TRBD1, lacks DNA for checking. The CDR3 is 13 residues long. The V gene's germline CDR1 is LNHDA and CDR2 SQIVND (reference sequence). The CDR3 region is CASTPGQRHEQFF.

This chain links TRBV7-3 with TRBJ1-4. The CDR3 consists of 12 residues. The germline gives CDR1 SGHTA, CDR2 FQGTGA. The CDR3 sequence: CASSPRNEKLFF.

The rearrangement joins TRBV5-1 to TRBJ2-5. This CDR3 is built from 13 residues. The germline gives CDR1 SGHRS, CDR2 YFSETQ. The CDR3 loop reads CASSLTPQETQYF.

This chain's CDR3 is CASSSGTENSPLHF. The chain employs TRBV7-8 and TRBJ1-6; the D call of TRBD1 rests on TCRdb alone, since no DNA is present to check it. Germline V CDR1 and CDR2: SGHVS, FQNEAQ. This CDR3 region has 14 residues. Full variable domain (missing parts from reference TRBV7-8 and TRBJ1-6): GAGVSQSPRYKVAKRGQDVALRCDPISGHVSLFWYQQALGQGPEFLTYFQNEAQLDKSGLPSDRFFAERPEGSVSTLKIQRTQQEDSAVYLCASSSGTENSPLHFGNGTRLTVT.

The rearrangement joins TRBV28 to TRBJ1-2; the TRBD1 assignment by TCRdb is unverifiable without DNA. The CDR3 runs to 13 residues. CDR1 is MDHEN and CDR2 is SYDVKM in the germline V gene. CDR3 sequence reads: CASSFRRQGGYTF.

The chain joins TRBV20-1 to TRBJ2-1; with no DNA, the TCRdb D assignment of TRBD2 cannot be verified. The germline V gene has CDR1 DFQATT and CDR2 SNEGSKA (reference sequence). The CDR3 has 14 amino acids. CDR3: CSALRAGGYNEQFF.

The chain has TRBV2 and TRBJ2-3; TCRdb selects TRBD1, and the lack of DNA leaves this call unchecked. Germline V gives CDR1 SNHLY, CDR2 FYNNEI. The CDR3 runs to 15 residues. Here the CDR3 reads CASSSDRTSTDTQYF.

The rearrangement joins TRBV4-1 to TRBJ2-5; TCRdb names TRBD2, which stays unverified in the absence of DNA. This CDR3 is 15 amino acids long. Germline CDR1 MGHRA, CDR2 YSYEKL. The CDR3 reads CASSQDGGGAETQYF.

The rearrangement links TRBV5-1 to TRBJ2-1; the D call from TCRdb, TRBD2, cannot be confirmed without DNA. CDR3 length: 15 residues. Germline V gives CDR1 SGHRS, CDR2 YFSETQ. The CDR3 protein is CASSTTSGRTNEQFF. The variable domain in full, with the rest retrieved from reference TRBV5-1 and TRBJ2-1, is KAGVTQTPRYLIKTRGQQVTLSCSPISGHRSVSWYQQTPGQGLQFLFEYFSETQRNKGNFPGRFSGRQFSNSRSEMNVSTLELGDSALYLCASSTTSGRTNEQFFGPGTRLTVL.

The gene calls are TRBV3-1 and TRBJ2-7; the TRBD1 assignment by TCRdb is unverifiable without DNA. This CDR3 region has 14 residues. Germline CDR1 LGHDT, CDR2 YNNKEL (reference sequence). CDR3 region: CASSLRGASYEQYF.

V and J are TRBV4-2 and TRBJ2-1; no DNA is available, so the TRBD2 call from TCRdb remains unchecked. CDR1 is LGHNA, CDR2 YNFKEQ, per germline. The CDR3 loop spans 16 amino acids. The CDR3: CASSQEPAGVYNEQFF.

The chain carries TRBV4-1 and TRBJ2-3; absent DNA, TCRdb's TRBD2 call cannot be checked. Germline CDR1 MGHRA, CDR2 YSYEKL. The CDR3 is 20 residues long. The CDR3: CASSQDRSGTLPSSTDTQYF.